Here is one T cell receptor beta chain with its context. Its antigen is currently unknown. Clones were sequenced by immunoSEQ multiplex PCR, and TCRdb holds only the in-frame ones, with some missing. The sample includes about 2.2 million clones, around 93% of them seen just once. This sample was included in a study of shared clonotypes between healthy human individuals. Study-wide results and limits: The researchers took only blood, and tissue repertoires probably look different. Naive subsets tended to show greater estimated richness than memory subsets.

Germline CDR1 reads LNHNV; CDR2 reads YYDKDF (reference sequence). CDR3 size: 14 residues. Trimming removed 0 bases at V and 6 bases at J, with 11 bases between. Terminally differentiated effector memory CD45RA+ cells were excluded from the naive CD8 cells, which were CD45RO-negative and positively selected for CCR7. Healthy HIV-negative adults with no recent acute infections or vaccinations were recruited as donors. Sequencing was carried out using naive CD8+ T cells from PBMCs. This receptor was taken from a man younger than 35 in good health. Some clones in this sample may be carry-over from other donors' samples. The chain is built from TRBV15 and TRBJ1-2; D is unresolved. The chain's CDR3 is CATSRDWTDDGYTF. The CDR3 bases are TGTGCCACCAGCAGAGATTGGACGGATGATGGCTACACCTTC.